This T cell receptor beta chain was identified in a study of cytomegalovirus exposure and HLA in healthy donors. 13 Jbeta primers and 60 Vbeta primers were used for the PCR. Libraries were prepared by immunoSEQ multiplex PCR; TCRdb keeps only in-frame clonotypes and omits some of them. The table includes some 190,000 clones, 70% to 75% detected once. This clone was observed a handful of times. Its antigen is not identified. Study-level results: In a later analysis, HLA-C alleles had the fewest associated TCRs, DRB1 alleles the most. The study put 150 to 200 TCR beta chains on its list as cytomegalovirus-associated.

Sequencing was done on a sample of PBMCs. This clonotype was obtained from a man aged 30 to 39 in good health and CMV-seropositive.

The DNA for the CDR3 is TGTGCCAGCAGCTTAGAAGGTAGCGTAGGAAATGAGCAGTTCTTC. It translates to CASSLEGSVGNEQFF. The chain couples TRBV7-9 to TRBJ2-1; possibly TRBD2 for D (5 bases). The CDR3 spans 15 residues. Trimming removed 1 base at V and 7 bases at J, with 14 bases between. The germline V gene has CDR1 SEHNR and CDR2 FQNEAQ (reference sequence).